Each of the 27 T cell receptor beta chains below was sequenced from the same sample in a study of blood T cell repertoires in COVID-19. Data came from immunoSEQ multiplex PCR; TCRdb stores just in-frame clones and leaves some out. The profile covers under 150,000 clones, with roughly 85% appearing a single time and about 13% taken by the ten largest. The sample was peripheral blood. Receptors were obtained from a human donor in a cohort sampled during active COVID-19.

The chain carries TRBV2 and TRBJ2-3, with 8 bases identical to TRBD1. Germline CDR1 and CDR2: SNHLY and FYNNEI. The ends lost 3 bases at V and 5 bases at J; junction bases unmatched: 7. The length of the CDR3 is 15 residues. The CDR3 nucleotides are TGTGCCAGCAGTGAGGGCAGGGGGCGCATAGATACGCAGTATTTT. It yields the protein CASSEGRGRIDTQYF.

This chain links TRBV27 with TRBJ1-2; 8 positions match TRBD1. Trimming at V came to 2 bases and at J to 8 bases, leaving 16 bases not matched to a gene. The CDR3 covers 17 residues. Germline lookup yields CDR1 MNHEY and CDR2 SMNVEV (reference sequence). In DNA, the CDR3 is TGTGCCAGCAGTTTAGACGGGGGACAGGCGCCGCTTGAGGGCTACACCTTC. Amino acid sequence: CASSLDGGQAPLEGYTF.

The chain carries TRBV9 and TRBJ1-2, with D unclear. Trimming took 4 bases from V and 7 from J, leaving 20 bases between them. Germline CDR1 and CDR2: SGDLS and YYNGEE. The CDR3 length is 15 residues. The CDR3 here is CASSPHPDLSGGYTF. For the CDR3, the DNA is TGTGCCAGCAGCCCGCACCCCGACCTTAGCGGTGGCTACACCTTC. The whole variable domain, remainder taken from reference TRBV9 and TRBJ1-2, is DSGVTQTPKHLITATGQRVTLRCSPRSGDLSVYWYQQSLDQGLQFLIQYYNGEERAKGNILERFSAQQFPDLHSELNLSSLELGDSALYFCASSPHPDLSGGYTFGSGTRLTVV.

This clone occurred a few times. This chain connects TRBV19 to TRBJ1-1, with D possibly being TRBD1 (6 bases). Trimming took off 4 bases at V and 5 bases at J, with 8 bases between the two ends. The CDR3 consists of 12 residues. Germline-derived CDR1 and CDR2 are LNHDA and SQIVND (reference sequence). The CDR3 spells CASSSRGTEAFF. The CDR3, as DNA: TGTGCCAGTAGTAGCAGGGGAACTGAAGCTTTCTTT. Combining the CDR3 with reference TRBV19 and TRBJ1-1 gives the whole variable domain DGGITQSPKYLFRKEGQNVTLSCEQNLNHDAMYWYRQDPGQGLRLIYYSQIVNDFQKGDIAEGYSVSREKKESFPLTVTSAQKNPTAFYLCASSSRGTEAFFGQGTRLTVV.

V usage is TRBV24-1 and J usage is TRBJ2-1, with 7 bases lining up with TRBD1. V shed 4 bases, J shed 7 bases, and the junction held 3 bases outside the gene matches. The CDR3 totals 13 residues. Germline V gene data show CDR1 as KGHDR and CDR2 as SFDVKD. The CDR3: CATSDDRANEQFF. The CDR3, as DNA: TGTGCCACCAGTGACGACAGGGCAAATGAGCAGTTCTTC.

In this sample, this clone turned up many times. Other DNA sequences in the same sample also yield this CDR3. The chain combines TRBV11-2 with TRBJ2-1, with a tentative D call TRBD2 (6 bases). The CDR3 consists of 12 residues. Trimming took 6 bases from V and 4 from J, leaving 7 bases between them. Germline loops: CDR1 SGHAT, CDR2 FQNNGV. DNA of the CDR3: TGTGCCAGCAGGAGCGGGTACAATGAGCAGTTCTTC. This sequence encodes CASRSGYNEQFF.

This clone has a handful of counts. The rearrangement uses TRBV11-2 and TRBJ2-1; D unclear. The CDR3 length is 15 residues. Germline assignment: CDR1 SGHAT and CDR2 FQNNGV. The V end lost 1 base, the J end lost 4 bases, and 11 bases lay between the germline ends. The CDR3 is CASSLVRPSYNEQFF. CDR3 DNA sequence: TGTGCCAGCAGCTTAGTCCGACCTAGTTACAATGAGCAGTTCTTC.

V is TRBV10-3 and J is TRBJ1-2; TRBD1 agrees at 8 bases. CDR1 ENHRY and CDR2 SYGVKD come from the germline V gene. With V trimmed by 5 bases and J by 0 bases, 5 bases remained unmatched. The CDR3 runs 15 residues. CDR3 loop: CAISPGQESNYGYTF. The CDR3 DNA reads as TGTGCCATCAGTCCGGGACAGGAGTCTAACTATGGCTACACCTTC.

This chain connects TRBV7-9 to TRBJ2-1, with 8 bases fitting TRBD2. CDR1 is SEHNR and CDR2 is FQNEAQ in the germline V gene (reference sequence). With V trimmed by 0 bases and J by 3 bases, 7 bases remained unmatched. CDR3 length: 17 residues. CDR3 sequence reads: CASSLAFSGEDYNEQFF. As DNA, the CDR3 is TGTGCCAGCAGCTTAGCCTTTAGCGGGGAGGACTACAATGAGCAGTTCTTC.

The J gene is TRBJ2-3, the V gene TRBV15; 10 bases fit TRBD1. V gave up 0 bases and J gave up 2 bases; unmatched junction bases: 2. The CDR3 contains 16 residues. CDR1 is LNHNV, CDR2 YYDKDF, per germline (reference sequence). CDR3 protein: CATSRDRQGATDTQYF. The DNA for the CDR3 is TGTGCCACCAGCAGAGACCGACAGGGGGCCACAGATACGCAGTATTTT.

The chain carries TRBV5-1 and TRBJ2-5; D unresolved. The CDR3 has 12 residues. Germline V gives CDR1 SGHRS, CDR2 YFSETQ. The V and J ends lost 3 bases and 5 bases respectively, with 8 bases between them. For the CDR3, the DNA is TGCGCCAGCAGCTACAGCTTTGAGACCCAGTACTTC. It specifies CASSYSFETQYF. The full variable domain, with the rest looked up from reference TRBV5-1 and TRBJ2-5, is KAGVTQTPRYLIKTRGQQVTLSCSPISGHRSVSWYQQTPGQGLQFLFEYFSETQRNKGNFPGRFSGRQFSNSRSEMNVSTLELGDSALYLCASSYSFETQYFGPGTRLLVL.

The CDR3 DNA sequence: TGTGCCAGCAGCCCGGGGACAGGGGGTGAAAAACTGTTTTTT. Its translation: CASSPGTGGEKLFF. This rearrangement joins TRBV7-6 to TRBJ1-4; TRBD1 matches 11 bases. Germline CDR1 SGHVS, CDR2 FNYEAQ. The CDR3 runs 14 residues. The junction had 3 bases not matched to a gene; V was cut back by 5 bases and J by 7 bases.

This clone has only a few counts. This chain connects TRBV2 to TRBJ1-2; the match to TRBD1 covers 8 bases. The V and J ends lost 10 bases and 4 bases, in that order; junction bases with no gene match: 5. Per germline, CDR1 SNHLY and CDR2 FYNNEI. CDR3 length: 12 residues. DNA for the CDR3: TGTGCCACCGCGGACAGGGCCTATGGCTACACCTTC. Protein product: CATADRAYGYTF.

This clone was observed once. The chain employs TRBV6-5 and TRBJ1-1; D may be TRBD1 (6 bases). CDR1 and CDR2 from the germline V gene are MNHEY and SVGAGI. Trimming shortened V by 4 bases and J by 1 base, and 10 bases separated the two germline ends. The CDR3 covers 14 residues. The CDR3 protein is CASSSTGSNTEAFF. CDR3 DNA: TGTGCCAGCAGTTCGACAGGATCGAACACTGAAGCTTTCTTT.

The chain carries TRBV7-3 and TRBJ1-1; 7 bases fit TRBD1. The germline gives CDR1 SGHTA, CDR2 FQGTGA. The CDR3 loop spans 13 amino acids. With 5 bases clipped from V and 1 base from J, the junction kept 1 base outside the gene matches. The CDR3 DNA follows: TGTGCCAGCAGCCAGGGGGGGAACACTGAAGCTTTCTTT. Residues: CASSQGGNTEAFF.

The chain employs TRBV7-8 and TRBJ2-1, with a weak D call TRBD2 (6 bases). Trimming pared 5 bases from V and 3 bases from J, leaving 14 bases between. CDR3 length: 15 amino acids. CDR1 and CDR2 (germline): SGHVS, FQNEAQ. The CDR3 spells CASSIGTGRYNEQFF. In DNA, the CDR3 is TGTGCCAGCAGCATTGGGACTGGCCGCTACAATGAGCAGTTCTTC.

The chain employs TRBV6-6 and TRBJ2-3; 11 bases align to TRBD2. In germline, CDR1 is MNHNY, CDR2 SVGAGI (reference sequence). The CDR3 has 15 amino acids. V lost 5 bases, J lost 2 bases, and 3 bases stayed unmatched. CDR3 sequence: CASSASGGSTDTQYF. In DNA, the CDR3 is TGTGCCAGCAGTGCTAGCGGGGGGTCCACAGATACGCAGTATTTT.

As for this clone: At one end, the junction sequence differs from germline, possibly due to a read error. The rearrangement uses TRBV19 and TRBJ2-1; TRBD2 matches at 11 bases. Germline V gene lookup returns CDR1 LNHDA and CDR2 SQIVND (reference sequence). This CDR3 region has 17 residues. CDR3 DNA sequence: TGTGCCAGTAGTCCTCGACTAGCGGGGAGGTCTTACACTGAGCAGTTCTTC. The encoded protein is CASSPRLAGRSYTEQFF.

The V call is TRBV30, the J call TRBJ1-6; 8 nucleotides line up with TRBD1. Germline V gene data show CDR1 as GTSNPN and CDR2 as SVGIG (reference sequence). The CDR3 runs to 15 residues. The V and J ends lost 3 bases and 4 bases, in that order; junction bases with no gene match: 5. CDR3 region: CAWRVRDRYNSPLHF. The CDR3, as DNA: TGTGCCTGGAGGGTTAGGGACAGGTATAATTCACCCCTCCACTTT.

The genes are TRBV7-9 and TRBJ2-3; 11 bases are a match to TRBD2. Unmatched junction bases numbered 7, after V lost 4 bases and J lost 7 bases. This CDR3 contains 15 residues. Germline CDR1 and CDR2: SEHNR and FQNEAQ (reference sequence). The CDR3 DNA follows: TGTGCCAGCAGCTCTACTAGCGGGGGACCTAATACGCAGTATTTT. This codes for CASSSTSGGPNTQYF.

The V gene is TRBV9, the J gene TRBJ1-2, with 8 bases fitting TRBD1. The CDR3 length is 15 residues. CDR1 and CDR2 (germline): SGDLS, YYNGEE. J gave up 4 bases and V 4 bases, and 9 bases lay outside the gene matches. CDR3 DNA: TGTGCCAGCAGCCCGCGCGGACAGGGCTCCTATGGCTACACCTTC. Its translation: CASSPRGQGSYGYTF.

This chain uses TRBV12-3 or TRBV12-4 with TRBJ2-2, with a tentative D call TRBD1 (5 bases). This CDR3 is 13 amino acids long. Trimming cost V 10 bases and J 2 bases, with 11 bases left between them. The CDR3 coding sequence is TGTGCCACCCAGGGATCTAACACCGGGGAGCTGTTTTTT. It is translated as CATQGSNTGELFF.

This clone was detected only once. This chain's CDR3 is CASSPYRDSNEKLFF. The CDR3 bases are TGCGCCAGCAGCCCCTACCGGGACAGTAATGAAAAACTGTTTTTT. This rearrangement joins TRBV4-1 to TRBJ1-4, with 7 bases matching TRBD1. This CDR3 comprises 15 residues. J gave up 4 bases and V 4 bases, and 6 bases lay outside the gene matches. CDR1 is MGHRA, CDR2 YSYEKL, per germline.

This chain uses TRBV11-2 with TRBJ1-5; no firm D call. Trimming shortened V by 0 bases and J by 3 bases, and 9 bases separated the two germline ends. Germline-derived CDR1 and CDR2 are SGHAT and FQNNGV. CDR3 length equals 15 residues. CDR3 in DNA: TGTGCCAGCAGCTTAGATGGCCAGTACAATCAGCCCCAGCATTTT. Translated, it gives CASSLDGQYNQPQHF.

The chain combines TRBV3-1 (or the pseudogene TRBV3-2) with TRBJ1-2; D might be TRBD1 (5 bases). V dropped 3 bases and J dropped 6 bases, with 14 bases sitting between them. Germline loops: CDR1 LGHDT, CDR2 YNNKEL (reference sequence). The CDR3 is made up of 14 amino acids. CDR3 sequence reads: CASSHLAQENGYTF. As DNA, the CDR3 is TGTGCCAGCAGCCATCTCGCACAGGAAAATGGCTACACCTTC.

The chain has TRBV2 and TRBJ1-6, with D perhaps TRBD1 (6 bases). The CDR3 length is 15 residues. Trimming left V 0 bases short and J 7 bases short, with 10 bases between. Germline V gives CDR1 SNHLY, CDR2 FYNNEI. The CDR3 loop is CASSEAPDSNSPLHF. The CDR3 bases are TGTGCCAGCAGTGAAGCCCCGGACAGCAATTCACCCCTCCACTTT.

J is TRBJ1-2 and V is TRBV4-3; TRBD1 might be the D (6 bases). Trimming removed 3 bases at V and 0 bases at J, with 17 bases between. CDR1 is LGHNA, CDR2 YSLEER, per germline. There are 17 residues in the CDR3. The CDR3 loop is CASSQETGQRANYGYTF. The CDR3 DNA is TGCGCCAGCAGCCAGGAAACCGGACAGCGAGCTAACTATGGCTACACCTTC.